This T cell receptor beta chain was documented in a study of OX40 agonist ivuxolimab in advanced cancers. Across the study: Intravenous ivuxolimab was administered to patients every 2 weeks at 0.01 to 10 mg/kg. Patients treated during dose escalation were battling hepatocellular carcinoma, melanoma, renal cell or head and neck cancer. Notes on the study in general: Low levels of normalized T-cell clonal expansion also appeared in some nonresponders.

Turning to this clone: Antigen: not known.

Sequenced by immunoSEQ multiplex PCR; TCRdb stores in-frame clones only, minus some. Found here are about 34,000 clones, roughly 80% of them singletons; the top ten hold roughly 2.7%. The CDR3 runs 11 residues. In germline, CDR1 is DFQATT, CDR2 SNEGSKA (reference sequence). The TCR was taken from an adult with an advanced solid tumor such as melanoma, head and neck, liver or kidney cancer. Sequenced material: CD4+ or CD8+ T cells sorted from blood, taken in a trial of the OX40 agonist ivuxolimab. The chain joins TRBV20-1 to TRBJ2-7, with 7 bases aligning to TRBD2. The CDR3 spells CNCGGGAEQYF. CDR3 DNA: TGCAACTGCGGGGGTGGGGCCGAGCAGTACTTC.